The source of this TCR beta chain is a study of T-cell memory formation after mild COVID-19. This clonotype occurred many times. Its specificity is unknown. TCRdb recomputed calls from the 5' RACE reads with MiXCR, one row per CDR3 protein. Seen here are some 600,000 distinct CDR3 sequences, roughly a sixth observed once, and the top ten hold roughly 8.2%. Study-wide findings and caveats: Clones that contracted from day 15 to 85 were balanced CD4/CD8, while later expanders leaned CD4+.

Germline lookup yields CDR1 SGHKS and CDR2 YYEKEE (reference sequence). Trimming pared 0 bases from V and 6 bases from J, leaving 8 bases between. The CDR3 has 13 amino acids. This chain connects TRBV5-5 to TRBJ2-3; the D is unclear. The clonotype was recovered from an adult woman who had mild COVID-19 (a few samples of this study predate the infection). Cell type and time point are not known. The sequencing input was PBMCs or a T cell subset sorted from them (not recorded which). The CDR3 sequence: CASSLVWDDTQYF. Written as DNA, the CDR3 is TGTGCCAGCAGCTTGGTGTGGGATGATACGCAGTATTTT.